This TCR beta chain appears in the sequencing data of a study of read filtering for tumor transcriptome and immune sequencing. At the time of active disease, bone marrow was collected from every patient. Molecular barcoded adaptors covering alpha/delta and beta/gamma chains were used on roughly 400 ng RNA. TCRdb re-called the reads with MiXCR, one entry per CDR3 protein. The table records 37,000 or so distinct CDR3 sequences, about 13% of them present only once. The V and J ends lost 1 base and 5 bases, in that order; junction bases with no gene match: 8. This CDR3 has 15 amino acids. The germline V gene has CDR1 DFQATT and CDR2 SNEGSKA (reference sequence). At least ten counts were recorded for this clonotype.

The specimen was a population of CD138-negative cells sorted from bone marrow. The TCR comes from a donor aged 40 or over with multiple myeloma. The rearrangement joins TRBV20-1 to TRBJ1-5; 7 bases map to TRBD1. The chain's CDR3 is CSARGGARGDQPQHF. The DNA for the CDR3 is TGCAGTGCTAGAGGGGGGGCCAGGGGGGATCAGCCCCAGCATTTT.